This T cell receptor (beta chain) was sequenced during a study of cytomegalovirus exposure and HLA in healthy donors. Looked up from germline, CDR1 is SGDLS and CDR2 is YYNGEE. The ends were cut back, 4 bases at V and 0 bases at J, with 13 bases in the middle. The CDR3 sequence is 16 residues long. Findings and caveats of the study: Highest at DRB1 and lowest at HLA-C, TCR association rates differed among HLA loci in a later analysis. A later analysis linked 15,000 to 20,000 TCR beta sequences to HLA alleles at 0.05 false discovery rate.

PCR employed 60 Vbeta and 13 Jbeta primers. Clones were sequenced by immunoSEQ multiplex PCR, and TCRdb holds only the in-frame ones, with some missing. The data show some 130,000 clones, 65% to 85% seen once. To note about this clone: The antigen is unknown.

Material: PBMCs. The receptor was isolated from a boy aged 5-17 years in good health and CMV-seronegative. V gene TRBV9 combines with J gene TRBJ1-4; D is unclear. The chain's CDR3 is CASSSGLTTTNEKLFF. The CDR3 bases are TGTGCCAGCAGCTCAGGACTGACTACAACTAATGAAAAACTGTTTTTT.